These 7 T cell receptor beta chains share one sample of origin, sequenced in a study of vaccination effects on CD4 cells after COVID-19. The data were produced by immunoSEQ multiplex PCR, yet TCRdb's version contains in-frame clones alone and is incomplete. This table has fewer than 55,000 clones, under 80% appearing once. Following a roughly eleven-day culture, CD4+ T cells were purified. Either the mRNA-1273 or the BNT162b2 vaccine was given to participants as two doses. These receptors are not linked to any known antigen. Sequencing was performed on CD4+ T cells from PBMCs cultured without peptide, taken after COVID-19 vaccination. These receptors all stem from a human donor who received a COVID-19 vaccine.

This chain uses TRBV7-2 with TRBJ2-1; 14 bases map to TRBD2. From germline, CDR1 is SGHTA and CDR2 FQGNSA. This CDR3 has 18 residues. Trimming at V came to 2 bases and at J to 10 bases, leaving 13 bases not matched to a gene. CDR3 amino acids: CASSLSSQTSGRAREQFF. Here the CDR3 DNA reads TGTGCCAGCAGCTTATCCTCCCAGACTAGCGGGAGGGCAAGGGAGCAGTTCTTC.

This clone has a handful of counts. The gene calls are TRBV20-1 and TRBJ1-2, with D possibly matching TRBD1 (6 bases). This CDR3 comprises 15 residues. CDR1 is DFQATT, CDR2 SNEGSKA, per germline (reference sequence). The germline V and J ends were trimmed by 3 bases and 3 bases, with 17 bases remaining between them. The CDR3 here is CSASGRWGADYGYTF. For the CDR3, the DNA is TGCAGTGCTAGTGGGCGGTGGGGGGCGGACTATGGCTACACCTTC.

The chain links TRBV5-4 to TRBJ1-2, with a possible D match to TRBD1 (5 bases). Germline-derived CDR1 and CDR2 are SGHNT and YYREEE (reference sequence). Trimming cost V 2 bases and J 6 bases, with 17 bases left between them. There are 15 residues in the CDR3. DNA for the CDR3: TGTGCCAGCAGCTTCCCGACCGCGGGGGTAGATGGCTACACCTTC. Translating it yields CASSFPTAGVDGYTF.

The chain has TRBV20-1 and TRBJ2-7; 8 nucleotides line up with TRBD1. The germline gives CDR1 DFQATT, CDR2 SNEGSKA (reference sequence). Trimming took 3 bases from V and 5 from J; bases not matched to a gene: 9. The CDR3 extends over 14 amino acids. The CDR3 sequence is CSASLPQGAHEQYF. The CDR3 DNA follows: TGCAGTGCTAGTCTCCCCCAGGGGGCTCACGAGCAGTACTTC.

The chain couples TRBV30 to TRBJ2-7, with D uncertain. V was trimmed by 4 bases and J by 7 bases, leaving 14 bases between them. There are 12 residues in the CDR3. Germline V gene sequence: CDR1 GTSNPN, CDR2 SVGIG (reference sequence). The chain's CDR3 is CAWTLGSREQYF. The DNA of the CDR3 is TGTGCCTGGACTTTGGGGTCTAGGGAGCAGTACTTC.

This clone is a singleton in its sample. The V and J genes are TRBV29-1 and TRBJ1-2; D remains ambiguous. V was shortened by 6 bases and J by 4 bases, with 12 bases between the two germline ends. This CDR3 contains 12 residues. Germline CDR1 SQVTM, CDR2 ANQGSEA. In DNA form, the CDR3 reads TGCAGCGTCGTTGGGTCAGGCTATGGCTACACCTTC. This gives the protein CSVVGSGYGYTF. The full variable domain, completed using reference TRBV29-1 and TRBJ1-2, is SAVISQKPSRDICQRGTSLTIQCQVDSQVTMMFWYRQQPGQSLTLIATANQGSEATYESGFVIDKFPISRPNLTFSTLTVSNMSPEDSSIYLCSVVGSGYGYTFGSGTRLTVV.

The chain joins TRBV25-1 to TRBJ2-2; D not resolved. This CDR3 is 16 amino acids long. The V and J ends lost 5 bases and 0 bases respectively, with 13 bases between them. CDR1 and CDR2 (germline): MGHDK, SYGVNS. CDR3 in DNA: TGTGCCAGCAGTCGATTCCCAGGAGCGAACACCGGGGAGCTGTTTTTT. Translated: CASSRFPGANTGELFF.